The entry below gives a single T cell receptor (beta chain) sequence along with its context. This clone was counted ten times or more. Its antigen is not yet known. Per-nucleotide qualities are absent, and no much larger clonotype sits a single base away. Library preparation was by the immunoSEQ multiplex PCR assay. Per the authors' processing: A statistical classification framework was built for diagnosing cytomegalovirus status from the catalog of TCR beta chain sequences. As stored in TCRdb, this immuneACCESS dataset retains in-frame rearrangements with V and J assigned. A fraction of the clones does not appear; measured against another copy, unresolved V genes explain less than half of the discrepancy, and the remainder lacks a known reason. That table supplies the V and J calls and clone size; D and trimming were determined from the DNA. This sample has 200,000 or so clones in its table, and less than 85% of those were observed once. The ten largest clones add up to 5.5% to 7% of the sample.

The sample comes from a study of cytomegalovirus exposure and HLA in healthy donors (dated by TCRdb to the late 2010s). As for the study more broadly: The 550 to 750 repertoires of the first cohort and the 110 or so validation repertoires were produced on the same platform, according to a later analysis. The study was designed to test whether signatures of past pathogen exposure could be identified by cataloging public T cell receptors. Along with the approximately 620-subject first cohort, a separate validation cohort of roughly 110 different subjects was used. The study combined high-throughput TCR immunosequencing, statistical association of individual TCRs with disease status, and machine learning to predict cytomegalovirus infection status.

Overall results and qualifications from the work: The authors suggested that the approach could potentially be generalized to other disease states and immunological phenotypes. In a later analysis, TCRs clustered in the first cohort were found to also tend to co-occur in the 120 validation repertoires, with approximately 94% of cluster scores above 0. Most TCR sequences were observed very rarely across donors, whereas some public TCRs were present in many individuals. The study listed 150 to 200 TCR beta chains as associated with cytomegalovirus. Cytomegalovirus status was reported to be diagnosed by the classifier with high specificity and sensitivity in both the original and validation cohorts. A few of the identified cytomegalovirus-associated TCR beta chains were confirmed in vitro to be specific for cytomegalovirus antigens. All 110 or so repertoires were used to score co-occurrence in the validation cohort in a later analysis, because that analysis had no HLA typing for the cohort.

Separate from the approximately 700-subject first cohort, the validation cohort of 120 subjects was the group to which the donors belonged. The TCR comes from a woman between 18 and 29 years old in good health and CMV-seronegative. The specimen was PBMCs.

The nucleotides read TGTGCCTGGAGTCCTAAAGGGACAGGGGGTTCACCCCTCCACTTT. Its product reads: CAWSPKGTGGSPLHF. The chain is assembled from TRBV30 and TRBJ1-6, with 11 junctional bases fitting TRBD1. CDR1 and CDR2, looked up from the germline V gene (reference sequence), are GTSNPN and SVGIG. The CDR3 measures 15 amino acids from cysteine to phenylalanine. The CDR3 DNA has 45 bases and is translated from base 1. Trimmed from V: 2 bases; trimmed from J: 9 bases; junction bases lacking a gene match: 6.